This TCR beta chain was documented in a study of cytomegalovirus exposure and HLA in healthy donors. The PCR had 60 Vbeta and 13 Jbeta primers. Sequenced by immunoSEQ multiplex PCR; TCRdb stores in-frame clones only, minus some. The table lists a few hundred thousand clones, about 66% of them singletons, with under 3% in the top ten. Germline V gene sequence: CDR1 SGHTA, CDR2 FQGNSA. Trimming removed 3 bases from V and 2 bases from J, with 5 bases in between. CDR3 length equals 12 residues. Sequenced material: PBMCs. The chain carries TRBV7-2 and TRBJ2-7, with no clear D. The origin of this receptor is a female donor in good health and CMV-seronegative. The CDR3 DNA reads as TGTGCCAGCAGCTTGGCCACCTACGAGCAGTACTTC. It translates to CASSLATYEQYF. The variable domain in full, completed from reference TRBV7-2 and TRBJ2-7, reads GAGVSQSPSNKVTEKGKDVELRCDPISGHTALYWYRQSLGQGLEFLIYFQGNSAPDKSGLPSDRFSAERTGGSVSTLTIQRTQQEDSAVYLCASSLATYEQYFGPGTRLTVT.